The clone carrying this T cell receptor (beta chain) was observed a single time. Method: immunoSEQ multiplex PCR; TCRdb's copy keeps in-frame clones and lacks some. The sample lists about 110,000 clones; under 95% were seen once. The V gene's germline CDR1 is MDHEN and CDR2 SYDVKM. Trimming removed 3 bases at V and 4 bases at J, with 9 bases between. The CDR3 loop spans 13 amino acids. The data are from a study of T cell changes during pregnancy in multiple sclerosis. V usage is TRBV28 and J usage is TRBJ1-2; a possible D gene is TRBD1 (6 bases). This clonotype was sampled from a female donor with multiple sclerosis, enrolled in a pregnancy study. Sequencing used peripheral blood, obtained after pregnancy. The chain's CDR3 is CASSLTGPYGYTF. The DNA of the CDR3 is TGTGCCAGCAGTTTGACAGGCCCCTATGGCTACACCTTC.